One and the same sample provided the 4 T cell receptor beta chains below, sequenced in a study of post-analysis software for immune sequencing data. Whole-study findings and limits: About five TRBV segments appeared more often in patients than in controls, and TRBV5-6, TRBV5-1 and TRBV20-1 were among these.

These receptors have no identified antigens. Prepared libraries of TCR beta cDNA carried unique molecular identifiers. TCRdb re-called the PCR reads with MiXCR, one entry per CDR3 protein. Of roughly 800,000 distinct CDR3 sequences listed, 25% to 30% are singletons. The specimen was blood. The receptors stem from a girl aged 5-17 years with multiple sclerosis.

This CDR3 is CASSRESGSYNEQFF. The CDR3 coding sequence is TGCGCCAGCAGCCGAGAAAGTGGTTCCTACAATGAGCAGTTCTTC. This chain joins TRBV4-3 and TRBJ2-1; D not resolved. CDR1 LGHNA and CDR2 YSLEER come from the germline V gene. The CDR3 length is 15 residues. Trimming stripped 4 bases from V and 1 base from J, with 11 bases between.

This clonotype has a handful of counts. V usage is TRBV9 and J usage is TRBJ2-1; 7 bases line up with TRBD1. The CDR3 is 15 residues long. J lost 2 bases, V lost 9 bases, and 11 bases had no gene match. In germline, CDR1 is SGDLS, CDR2 YYNGEE. CDR3 DNA sequence: TGTGCCACCGCAATGGGGGACAGACCCTACAATGAGCAGTTCTTC. Amino acid sequence: CATAMGDRPYNEQFF.

DNA for the CDR3: TGTGCCACCAGCAGAGATAGGGCGGGACCAGCCCATGAGCAGTTCTTC. Translated: CATSRDRAGPAHEQFF. The chain employs TRBV15 and TRBJ2-1; tentative D call: TRBD2 (6 bases). V lost 0 bases, J lost 8 bases, and 17 bases lay in between. CDR3 length: 16 residues. CDR1 is LNHNV and CDR2 is YYDKDF in the germline V gene (reference sequence).

This clonotype appeared once. The genes are TRBV7-9 and TRBJ1-2; TRBD1 matches at 7 bases. This CDR3 comprises 17 residues. Trimming cost V 5 bases and J 4 bases; bases outside gene matches: 16. Germline assignment: CDR1 SEHNR and CDR2 FQNEAQ (reference sequence). The CDR3 DNA is TGTGCCAGCAGCGCCCTCCTTGGGGGCAGGGGGGCCTATGGCTACACCTTC. Translated: CASSALLGGRGAYGYTF.